These T cell receptor beta chains were read from a single sample in a study of T-cell reconstitution after alpha-beta-depleted transplantation in children. TCRdb re-derived calls from the PCR reads in MiXCR, one entry per CDR3 protein. The sample records about 360,000 distinct CDR3 sequences, about 14% being singletons. The specimen was PBMCs, collected from the stem cell graft. The receptors were sampled from a human donor who donated a stem cell graft to a child with Fanconi anemia. CDR3s include the opening cysteine and the closing phenylalanine or tryptophan. D genes are given only for firm matches. The size field is filled for only some rows; it gives once, few, many or a size class.

v_call,clone_size,j_call,d_call,cdr3_nt,cdr3_aa
TRBV6-5,.,TRBJ1-1,TRBD1,TGTGCCAGCAGTTACCCCAACGACAGGGGGCTGAACACTGAAGCTTTCTTT,CASSYPNDRGLNTEAFF
TRBV12-3/TRBV12-4,.,TRBJ2-3,.,TGTGCCAGCAGTTTCCAATCGGTTCCGGATACGCAGTATTTT,CASSFQSVPDTQYF
TRBV5-6,once,TRBJ1-1,.,TGTGCCAGCAGCGGGGCAGAAACAGCCCCGACGACTGAAGCTTTCTTT,CASSGAETAPTTEAFF
TRBV3-1,many,TRBJ2-3,.,TGTGCCAGCAGCCAAGCAGGGGGCACAGATACGCAGTATTTT,CASSQAGGTDTQYF
TRBV7-8,.,TRBJ2-5,TRBD2,TGTGCCAGCAGCTTAGAAGCTCTAGCGGGCTTTGACACGACCCAGTACTTC,CASSLEALAGFDTTQYF
TRBV12-3/TRBV12-4,few,TRBJ1-1,.,TGTGCCAGCAGTTTTTACAGAAAGAACACTGAAGCTTTCTTT,CASSFYRKNTEAFF
TRBV15,.,TRBJ2-5,TRBD1,TGTGCCACCAGCAGAACGGACAGGGGGAAAGAGACCCAGTACTTC,CATSRTDRGKETQYF
TRBV18,.,TRBJ1-1,.,TGTGCGAGCTCACCTCTCCCTCCCGACCGGGTGAGCAAAGCTTTCTTT,CASSPLPPDRVSKAFF
TRBV3-1,many,TRBJ2-1,.,TGTGCCAGCAGCCGCGGACAGGCGAGCGGGGACAATGAGCAGTTCTTC,CASSRGQASGDNEQFF
TRBV7-8,.,TRBJ2-7,.,TGTGCCAGCAGCCTAGCCGAGACAGAAGCCTACGAGCAGTACTTC,CASSLAETEAYEQYF
TRBV29-1,few,TRBJ2-1,.,TGCAGCGTCAACCCCGGGGCTCTTGAGCAGTTCTTC,CSVNPGALEQFF
TRBV5-1,.,TRBJ2-1,TRBD2,TGCGCCAGCAGCGGGACTAGCGGGGGGGCCGGCAATGAGCAGTTCTTC,CASSGTSGGAGNEQFF
TRBV20-1,.,TRBJ2-3,.,TGCAGTACCGCCGGGACTCGGAGCACAGATACGCAGTATTTT,CSTAGTRSTDTQYF
TRBV29-1,many,TRBJ1-5,.,TGCAGCGTTGGGGGGGCCCCCAATCAGCCCCAGCATTTT,CSVGGAPNQPQHF
TRBV28,.,TRBJ2-3,TRBD2,TGTGCCAGCAGTTTGGGACTAGCGGGGGGCTCTAACACAGATACGCAGTATTTT,CASSLGLAGGSNTDTQYF
TRBV7-8,many,TRBJ2-4,.,TGTGCCAGCAGCTTAGCGAATGTAGGGGTAGCCAAAAACATTCAGTACTTC,CASSLANVGVAKNIQYF
TRBV5-1,few,TRBJ2-5,TRBD1,TGCGCCAGCAGCAGAACCTTAAATCATCCGGGACAGGGTATTGAGACCCAGTACTTC,CASSRTLNHPGQGIETQYF
TRBV12-3/TRBV12-4,many,TRBJ2-1,TRBD1,TGTGCCAGCGAACCGGGACAGGAGAAGCATGAGCAGTTCTTC,CASEPGQEKHEQFF
TRBV7-9,many,TRBJ1-5,TRBD1,TGTGCCAGCAGCTCTCAGGGGGCAGGCAATCAGCCCCAGCATTTT,CASSSQGAGNQPQHF
TRBV14,few,TRBJ1-1,.,TGTGCCAGCAGCCGGGGACGAGATGTCACTGAAGCTTTCTTT,CASSRGRDVTEAFF
TRBV6-1,.,TRBJ2-1,.,TGTGCCAGCAGTGAAGCGACGGATCCCTACAATGAGCAGTTCTTC,CASSEATDPYNEQFF
TRBV12-3/TRBV12-4,.,TRBJ2-4,.,TGTGCCAGCAGCCCCACACGCATGCCAAACATTCAGTACTTC,CASSPTRMPNIQYF
TRBV5-1,.,TRBJ2-6,.,TGCGCCAGCAGCTCCCCTAGGGCTGGGGCCAACGTCCTGACTTTC,CASSSPRAGANVLTF
TRBV9,few,TRBJ1-5,.,TGTGCCAGCAGCCCTGACATGGATCAGCCCCAGCATTTT,CASSPDMDQPQHF
TRBV4-3,.,TRBJ1-1,.,TGCGCCAGCAGCCAAGTATCCTTGACACTTGAAGCTTTCTTT,CASSQVSLTLEAFF
TRBV7-6,.,TRBJ2-2,TRBD2,TGTGCCAGCAGCTTAGAAGCTAGCGGGGATATCACCGGGGAGCTGTTTTTT,CASSLEASGDITGELFF
TRBV29-1,.,TRBJ1-1,.,TGCAGCGTGGAGAGGGGAGGCACTGAAGCTTTCTTT,CSVERGGTEAFF
TRBV5-1,.,TRBJ1-2,.,TGCGCCAGCAGCCCGGATGGGGGCCCTTCGGACGGCTACACCTTC,CASSPDGGPSDGYTF
TRBV12-3/TRBV12-4,.,TRBJ1-4,TRBD1,TGTGCCAGCAGCTTAGACAGGGGACCGACGAGGATGTTTTTT,CASSLDRGPTRMFF
TRBV30,few,TRBJ2-1,.,TGTGCCTGGAGTGTGGGGCGATACAATGAGCAGTTCTTC,CAWSVGRYNEQFF
TRBV15,few,TRBJ2-7,TRBD2,TGTGCCACCAGCCCCGGACTAGCGGGGGAGTTTTTAGTCTACGAGCAGTACTTC,CATSPGLAGEFLVYEQYF
TRBV3-1,few,TRBJ2-7,.,TGTGCCAGCAGCCAATGGAGTCTCGACGAGCAGTACTTC,CASSQWSLDEQYF
TRBV4-2,few,TRBJ2-7,TRBD1,TGTGCCAGCAGCCAAGTTCCGGGACAGGGGGCATCCGAGCAGTACTTC,CASSQVPGQGASEQYF
TRBV6-6,many,TRBJ1-1,TRBD1,TGTGCCAGCAGTTACGACAGGGGAGGGGTAGCTTTCTTT,CASSYDRGGVAFF
TRBV4-3,many,TRBJ2-1,TRBD2,TGCGCCAGCAGCCAAGACTCACCTCTAGGCGGGGGGGCTAATGAGCAGTTCTTC,CASSQDSPLGGGANEQFF
TRBV5-1,.,TRBJ2-1,.,TGCGCCAGTTTCGGACAGCCATACAATGAGCAGTTCTTC,CASFGQPYNEQFF
TRBV12-3/TRBV12-4,many,TRBJ2-3,.,TGTGCCAGCAAAGGAGCGGCTACAGATACGCAGTATTTT,CASKGAATDTQYF
TRBV5-1,few,TRBJ2-2,.,TGCGCCAGCAGCTTGGGACCGCAGAACACCGGGGAGCTGTTTTTT,CASSLGPQNTGELFF
TRBV12-3/TRBV12-4,few,TRBJ1-1,.,TGTGCCAGCAGTGGGACACCGAACACTGAAGCTTTCTTT,CASSGTPNTEAFF
TRBV7-2,many,TRBJ2-1,TRBD2,TGTGCCAGCAGCCCGGGGTCGGGGGGGGCCTACAATGAGCAGTTCTTC,CASSPGSGGAYNEQFF
TRBV2,.,TRBJ2-3,TRBD2,TGTGCCAGCAGTGATGGGACTACCTCCACAGATACGCAGTATTTT,CASSDGTTSTDTQYF
TRBV6-2/TRBV6-3,many,TRBJ1-1,TRBD1,TGTGCCAGCAGTTCGGGACAGGTGGACGCGGCTTTCTTT,CASSSGQVDAAFF
TRBV7-2,many,TRBJ1-3,.,TGTGCCAGCAGCTTCGGGTACGGAAACACCATATATTTT,CASSFGYGNTIYF
TRBV5-1,many,TRBJ1-1,TRBD1,TGCGCCAGCAGCTTGGAGGGACAGACTGAAGCTTTCTTT,CASSLEGQTEAFF